The next 18 T cell receptor beta chains were all read from a single sample in a study of graft-versus-host responses after intestinal transplantation. Their antigen targets remain unknown. Generated by immunoSEQ multiplex PCR, the TCRdb table keeps only in-frame clones and is missing some. Among about 110,000 clones listed, approximately 90% were seen once. The source material was unstimulated CD4+ T cells sorted from spleen or lymph node cells, sampled before transplant. These TCRs come from a human donor who was the organ donor for an intestinal transplant.

The chain has TRBV19 and TRBJ2-5; weak D call: TRBD1 (5 bases). Trimming took 4 bases from V and 2 from J, leaving 20 bases between them. The length of the CDR3 is 17 residues. Germline V gene data show CDR1 as LNHDA and CDR2 as SQIVND (reference sequence). The CDR3 here is CASSNPGSGYGQETQYF. CDR3 in DNA: TGTGCCAGTAGTAACCCCGGTTCAGGGTATGGTCAAGAGACCCAGTACTTC.

The chain employs TRBV4-2 and TRBJ2-7; D uncertain. CDR3 length: 15 amino acids. V gave up 0 bases and J gave up 1 base, with 10 bases separating them. CDR1 and CDR2 from the germline V gene are LGHNA and YNFKEQ. As DNA, the CDR3 is TGTGCCAGCAGCCAAGAGACCGGATTTTCCTACGAGCAGTACTTC. It encodes CASSQETGFSYEQYF.

The chain has TRBV4-3 and TRBJ2-1; a possible D gene is TRBD2 (7 bases). The germline V gene has CDR1 LGHNA and CDR2 YSLEER. The CDR3 has 17 amino acids. Trimming cost V 0 bases and J 2 bases, with 14 bases left between them. The CDR3 sequence is CASSQEFRGGAYNEQFF. The CDR3 DNA is TGCGCCAGCAGCCAAGAATTTCGAGGGGGGGCCTACAATGAGCAGTTCTTC.

This chain uses TRBV6-5 with TRBJ2-2; D is tentatively TRBD1 or TRBD2 (5 bases each). With 7 bases removed from V and 4 bases from J, the gap between germline ends came to 10 bases. The germline CDR1 and CDR2 sequences are MNHEY and SVGAGI. The CDR3 totals 13 residues. The CDR3 coding sequence is TGTGCCAGCACCCAGGGACCCACCGGGGAGCTGTTTTTT. It is translated as CASTQGPTGELFF.

The gene calls are TRBV7-9 and TRBJ1-1; D remains ambiguous. V was trimmed by 1 base and J by 1 base, leaving 4 bases between them. CDR1 and CDR2 from the germline V gene are SEHNR and FQNEAQ (reference sequence). The CDR3 totals 13 residues. The CDR3 sequence is CASSLVPNTEAFF. DNA for the CDR3: TGTGCCAGCAGCTTAGTGCCGAACACTGAAGCTTTCTTT. The complete variable domain, with remaining parts taken from reference TRBV7-9 and TRBJ1-1, reads DTGVSQNPRHKITKRGQNVTFRCDPISEHNRLYWYRQTLGQGPEFLTYFQNEAQLEKSRLLSDRFSAERPKGSFSTLEIQRTEQGDSAMYLCASSLVPNTEAFFGQGTRLTVV.

The chain combines TRBV5-1 with TRBJ2-3; D unclear. This CDR3 comprises 16 residues. CDR1 and CDR2 from the germline V gene are SGHRS and YFSETQ. The germline V and J ends were trimmed by 4 bases and 0 bases, with 15 bases remaining between them. CDR3 in DNA: TGCGCCAGCAGCGACGGACGACGGATTAGCACAGATACGCAGTATTTT. It yields the protein CASSDGRRISTDTQYF.

CDR3 sequence reads: CASSLAGRDEQFF. The CDR3 DNA sequence: TGTGCCAGCAGTTTGGCAGGGAGGGATGAGCAGTTCTTC. The chain carries TRBV28 and TRBJ2-1; 7 bases map to TRBD2. The CDR3 length is 13 residues. Per the germline V gene, CDR1 is MDHEN and CDR2 is SYDVKM. V lost 3 bases to trimming and J lost 8 bases; unmatched junction nucleotides: 4.

J is TRBJ1-6 and V is TRBV27; D might be TRBD1 (6 bases). V lost 8 bases and J lost 1, with 15 bases in between. There are 16 residues in the CDR3. Germline V gene sequence: CDR1 MNHEY, CDR2 SMNVEV (reference sequence). The CDR3 DNA is TGTGCCAGCGCCGAACAGGGCTGGTCCTATAATTCACCCCTCCACTTT. Protein product: CASAEQGWSYNSPLHF.

The chain couples TRBV5-1 to TRBJ2-6; TRBD2 might be the D (7 bases). Trimming removed 3 bases at V and 4 bases at J, with 17 bases between. The CDR3 extends over 17 amino acids. The germline V gene has CDR1 SGHRS and CDR2 YFSETQ. CDR3 sequence: CASSSPRGGAGANVLTF. The CDR3 DNA sequence: TGCGCCAGCAGCTCACCTCGCGGGGGCGCCGGGGCCAACGTCCTGACTTTC.

The V call is TRBV4-3, the J call TRBJ2-1; the match to TRBD2 covers 9 bases. The ends lost 1 base at V and 6 bases at J; junction bases unmatched: 19. CDR3 length: 20 residues. Per germline, CDR1 LGHNA and CDR2 YSLEER. This chain's CDR3 is CASSQGSFGGGREIGNEQFF. The DNA of the CDR3 is TGCGCCAGCAGCCAAGGGTCGTTTGGAGGCGGGAGGGAGATAGGCAATGAGCAGTTCTTC.

The rearrangement links TRBV6-5 to TRBJ2-6; 11 bases agree with TRBD1. The V gene end was trimmed by 6 bases and the J gene end by 12 bases; junction bases not matched to a gene: 4. The V gene's germline CDR1 is MNHEY and CDR2 SVGAGI. This CDR3 is 13 amino acids long. CDR3: CASRRDRGGVLTF. CDR3 nucleotides: TGTGCCAGCAGGCGGGACAGGGGGGGCGTCCTGACTTTC.

V and J are TRBV5-5 and TRBJ1-2, with D perhaps TRBD1 (5 bases). V was clipped by 2 bases and J by 8 bases, with 10 bases between them. The CDR3 loop spans 12 amino acids. Germline CDR1 is SGHKS and CDR2 is YYEKEE (reference sequence). The CDR3: CASSFGARGYTF. DNA of the CDR3: TGTGCCAGCAGCTTTGGGGCTAGAGGCTACACCTTC.

The V gene is TRBV2, the J gene TRBJ2-1, with a tentative D call TRBD2 (7 bases). Germline V gives CDR1 SNHLY, CDR2 FYNNEI. CDR3 length: 11 amino acids. Trimming took 7 bases from V and 9 from J, leaving 10 bases between them. The CDR3 is CASIRGGEQFF. In DNA, the CDR3 is TGTGCCAGCATAAGGGGGGGTGAGCAGTTCTTC.

The V call is TRBV7-2, the J call TRBJ1-3; D is possibly TRBD1 (6 bases). V was clipped by 3 bases and J by 9 bases, with 12 bases between them. This CDR3 has 13 residues. Germline V CDR1 and CDR2: SGHTA, FQGNSA. CDR3 sequence reads: CASSLSRGATIYF. The CDR3 DNA sequence: TGTGCCAGCAGCTTGAGCCGGGGGGCCACCATATATTTT.

The chain uses TRBV6-1 and TRBJ1-6; D call uncertain. V was cut by 7 bases and J by 0 bases, with 10 bases left in between. CDR1 and CDR2 from the germline V gene are MNHNS and SASEGT. The length of the CDR3 is 15 residues. CDR3 sequence (DNA): TGTGCCAGCATCACTCCGAGCTCCTATAATTCACCCCTCCACTTT. This sequence encodes CASITPSSYNSPLHF.

The rearrangement uses TRBV4-3 and TRBJ2-7, with D tentatively TRBD1 (6 bases). V lost 0 bases and J 12 bases, leaving 15 bases between the germline ends. The CDR3 consists of 13 residues. Germline lookup yields CDR1 LGHNA and CDR2 YSLEER. The CDR3 DNA reads as TGCGCCAGCAGCCAAGATTTACAGGGTACGTTGTACTTC. Translation gives CASSQDLQGTLYF.

CDR3: CASSERDLGNQPQHF. The DNA for the CDR3 is TGTGCCAGCAGTGAACGGGATCTGGGCAATCAGCCCCAGCATTTT. The chain couples TRBV2 to TRBJ1-5; D ambiguous. Germline V gene data show CDR1 as SNHLY and CDR2 as FYNNEI. Trimming stripped 2 bases from V and 2 bases from J, with 10 bases between. CDR3 size: 15 residues.

The V gene is TRBV19, the J gene TRBJ2-5, with 8 bases lining up with TRBD2. The last part of the DNA fits TRBJ2-7 better; the J call may be wrong. The CDR3 runs to 15 residues. The V gene's germline CDR1 is LNHDA and CDR2 SQIVND (reference sequence). The CDR3 bases are TGTGCCAGTAGTATCATAGCGGGAAGCTCCTACGAGCAGTACTTC. Translating gives CASSIIAGSSYEQYF.